This TCR beta chain is from a study of blood T cells in healthy people across ages. Findings of the study overall: More naive CD4+ cells and higher diversity marked long-lived donors relative to aged donors. Researchers judged that diversity estimates from one million T cells fell short of true values.

For the second PCR, which ran for roughly 6 to 12 cycles, a sample-barcoded 5' primer and a J-beta primer mix were used. One entry per CDR3 protein, called by TCRdb with MiXCR from the 5' RACE reads. This table has approximately 1,000,000 distinct CDR3 sequences, 35% to 40% appearing once. This clonotype has only one observation. The antigen remains undetermined. This may be a read error: a much more frequent sequence differs by one nucleotide. This CDR3 spans 15 amino acids. V was trimmed by 3 bases and J by 7 bases, leaving 18 bases between them. Germline lookup yields CDR1 KGHDR and CDR2 SFDVKD. The material sequenced was blood. This chain connects TRBV24-1 to TRBJ2-7, with unresolved D. This TCR derives from a man aged 18 to 29 in good health. The CDR3 sequence is CATSDKGGLWDEQYF. CDR3 nucleotides: TGTGCCACCAGTGATAAAGGTGGATTATGGGATGAGCAGTACTTC.